This entry lists 9 T cell receptor beta chains sequenced from one sample in a study of shared clonotypes between healthy human individuals. The data were produced by immunoSEQ multiplex PCR, yet TCRdb's version contains in-frame clones alone and is incomplete. The data show about 710,000 clones, 72% seen once. Sequencing was performed on memory CD4+ T cells sorted from blood. Subset specified: CD45RA-negative fraction. The source is a woman aged 25-40 years in good health.

This clone was counted only a few times. Within the sample, other DNA sequences also encode this same CDR3. The CDR3 loop reads CASSVGAGNTEAFF. The CDR3 DNA follows: TGTGCCAGCAGCGTAGGTGCGGGGAACACTGAAGCTTTCTTT. This chain joins TRBV9 and TRBJ1-1; D call uncertain. The germline CDR1 and CDR2 sequences are SGDLS and YYNGEE. The CDR3 loop spans 14 amino acids. Trimming pared 0 bases from V and 1 base from J, leaving 7 bases between. The whole variable domain, filled in from reference TRBV9 and TRBJ1-1, reads DSGVTQTPKHLITATGQRVTLRCSPRSGDLSVYWYQQSLDQGLQFLIQYYNGEERAKGNILERFSAQQFPDLHSELNLSSLELGDSALYFCASSVGAGNTEAFFGQGTRLTVV.

Only a few counts were recorded for this clone. The V gene is TRBV18, the J gene TRBJ1-2; D call uncertain. The CDR3 extends over 13 amino acids. V gave up 4 bases and J gave up 6 bases, with 12 bases separating them. Per germline, CDR1 KGHSH and CDR2 LQKENI. This CDR3 is CASSQGQINGYTF. CDR3 nucleotide sequence: TGTGCCAGCTCACAAGGGCAAATCAATGGCTACACCTTC.

This chain joins TRBV4-1 and TRBJ2-2; perhaps TRBD2 as D (8 bases). Germline-derived CDR1 and CDR2 are MGHRA and YSYEKL. The CDR3 length is 15 residues. V was pared by 7 bases and J by 2 bases, with 14 bases between. The CDR3 sequence is CASTREGANTGELFF. Here the CDR3 DNA reads TGCGCCAGCACTCGGGAGGGGGCCAACACCGGGGAGCTGTTTTTT.

The CDR3 loop reads CASSLSSTEAFF. The CDR3 DNA reads as TGCGCCAGCAGCTTGTCGAGCACTGAAGCTTTCTTT. The rearrangement links TRBV5-1 to TRBJ1-1; D is unclear. The V gene lost 1 base and the J gene lost 4 bases, with 5 bases spanning the gap. The CDR3 is made up of 12 amino acids. Germline V CDR1 and CDR2: SGHRS, YFSETQ. Complete variable domain (other parts from reference TRBV5-1 and TRBJ1-1): KAGVTQTPRYLIKTRGQQVTLSCSPISGHRSVSWYQQTPGQGLQFLFEYFSETQRNKGNFPGRFSGRQFSNSRSEMNVSTLELGDSALYLCASSLSSTEAFFGQGTRLTVV.

The V gene is TRBV5-6, the J gene TRBJ2-1, with 9 bases lining up with TRBD1. The V and J ends lost 5 bases and 6 bases, in that order; junction bases with no gene match: 9. CDR3 length: 15 amino acids. The germline V gene encodes CDR1 SGHDT and CDR2 YYEEEE. As DNA, the CDR3 is TGTGCCAGCAGAGACCGGGACAGGGATATCAATGAGCAGTTCTTC. This gives the protein CASRDRDRDINEQFF.

This clone has only a few counts. J is TRBJ2-4 and V is TRBV15; D is unresolved. The V end lost 3 bases, the J end lost 0 bases, and 9 bases lay between the germline ends. CDR3 length: 15 amino acids. Germline CDR1 LNHNV, CDR2 YYDKDF (reference sequence). The CDR3 spells CATSSTLLAKNIQYF. The DNA for the CDR3 is TGTGCCACCAGCAGTACACTACTAGCCAAAAACATTCAGTACTTC.

This clone was seen a handful of times. Here the CDR3 reads CASREFRATEAFF. The CDR3 nucleotides read TGTGCCAGCAGAGAGTTCAGGGCCACTGAAGCTTTCTTT. The V and J genes are TRBV27 and TRBJ1-1, with TRBD1 as a possible D gene (5 bases). The V end was cut by 6 bases, the J end by 4 bases, with 12 bases between. The CDR3 length is 13 residues. Per the germline V gene, CDR1 is MNHEY and CDR2 is SMNVEV (reference sequence).

This clone has a handful of counts. The J gene is TRBJ1-5, the V gene TRBV2; D is undetermined. CDR1 is SNHLY, CDR2 FYNNEI, per germline. The CDR3 contains 12 residues. V was pared by 4 bases and J by 6 bases, with 7 bases between. The CDR3 protein is CASSGWGQPQHF. The CDR3 bases are TGTGCCAGCAGTGGCTGGGGTCAGCCCCAGCATTTT.

The chain recombines TRBV2 with TRBJ1-4; maybe TRBD1 (6 bases). The CDR3 length is 17 residues. Germline-derived CDR1 and CDR2 are SNHLY and FYNNEI. The V end was cut by 6 bases, the J end by 3 bases, with 20 bases between. CDR3 amino acids: CASRQDRRLGPNEKLFF. The CDR3 DNA reads as TGTGCCAGCAGACAGGACAGACGTCTAGGGCCTAATGAAAAACTGTTTTTT.